The 20 T cell receptor beta chains presented below share a single source sample, sequenced in a study of cytomegalovirus exposure and HLA in healthy donors (dated by TCRdb to the late 2010s). The library was obtained by the immunoSEQ multiplex PCR assay. Entries here come from immuneACCESS through TCRdb and include only in-frame sequences with V and J called. Some clones fail to appear in such tables; in the studies checked, an unresolved V gene covers under half of the shortfall, and the cause of the remainder is unknown. A total of approximately 280,000 clones appear in this sample, roughly 85% of them only once. Around 1% of the sample is in the top ten clones. Sequenced material: PBMCs. Source of these receptors: a woman aged 18-35 years in good health and CMV-seronegative.

The chain employs TRBV6-5 and TRBJ1-1; D not certain. This CDR3 has 14 residues. V was pared by 4 bases and J by 1 base, with 10 bases between. The germline V gene has CDR1 MNHEY and CDR2 SVGAGI. CDR3 protein: CASSSYERNTEAFF. The CDR3 nucleotides read TGTGCCAGCAGTTCTTACGAGAGGAACACTGAAGCTTTCTTT.

The rearrangement joins TRBV19 to TRBJ2-7; 7 nucleotides match TRBD1. The germline CDR1 and CDR2 sequences are LNHDA and SQIVND (reference sequence). The junction had 8 bases not matched to a gene; V was cut back by 4 bases and J by 2 bases. This CDR3 comprises 15 residues. The CDR3 region is CASSRDSYSTYEQYF. For the CDR3, the DNA is TGTGCCAGTAGTAGGGACAGCTATTCAACCTACGAGCAGTACTTC.

The chain uses TRBV7-2 and TRBJ1-5; perhaps TRBD1 as D (6 bases). Germline CDR1 is SGHTA and CDR2 is FQGNSA. The CDR3 totals 14 residues. With 8 bases removed from V and 2 bases from J, the gap between germline ends came to 13 bases. CDR3 amino acids: CASGNREGNQPQHF. The CDR3 DNA is TGTGCCAGCGGAAACAGGGAAGGCAATCAGCCCCAGCATTTT.

This clone turned up a few times. V usage is TRBV6-5 and J usage is TRBJ1-6; the D is unclear. Trimming took 7 bases from V and 4 from J, leaving 8 bases between them. The CDR3 totals 13 residues. Germline V CDR1 and CDR2: MNHEY, SVGAGI. CDR3 loop: CASKQPYNSPLHF. Here the CDR3 DNA reads TGTGCCAGCAAACAGCCGTATAATTCACCCCTCCACTTT.

The chain is built from TRBV10-3 and TRBJ2-1, with 9 nucleotides matching TRBD2. Germline V gene lookup returns CDR1 ENHRY and CDR2 SYGVKD. J was trimmed by 8 bases and V by 8 bases; bases with no gene match: 10. The CDR3 covers 14 residues. In DNA, the CDR3 is TGTGCCATCCTCCAGGCGGGGGGGAGGCATGAGCAGTTCTTC. It specifies CAILQAGGRHEQFF.

The chain combines TRBV5-5 with TRBJ2-4; 7 nucleotides match TRBD2. The germline gives CDR1 SGHKS, CDR2 YYEKEE (reference sequence). This CDR3 has 12 residues. With 3 bases clipped from V and 6 bases from J, the junction kept 0 bases outside the gene matches. The CDR3: CASSWGGNIQYF. The CDR3 region has the DNA TGTGCCAGCAGCTGGGGGGGAAACATTCAGTACTTC.

This chain links TRBV6-6 with TRBJ1-2, with D hard to call. CDR1 and CDR2 (germline): MNHNY, SVGAGI (reference sequence). V was clipped by 0 bases and J by 6 bases, with 8 bases between them. CDR3 size: 13 residues. The CDR3 protein is CASSYSRADGYTF. The CDR3 coding sequence is TGTGCCAGCAGTTACTCGAGGGCCGATGGCTACACCTTC.

The chain has TRBV6-5 and TRBJ2-3, with D tentatively TRBD1 (5 bases). This CDR3 contains 15 residues. Trimming left V 0 bases short and J 0 bases short, with 7 bases between. CDR1 is MNHEY, CDR2 SVGAGI, per germline. CDR3 sequence (DNA): TGTGCCAGCAGTTACTCACGACAGAGCACAGATACGCAGTATTTT. As protein: CASSYSRQSTDTQYF.

The table lists this clone with a count of one. This sequence joins TRBV27 and TRBJ2-5; TRBD1 aligns across 7 bases. The CDR3 contains 14 residues. V was pared by 8 bases and J by 0 bases, with 6 bases of the junction left unmatched. Germline V gives CDR1 MNHEY, CDR2 SMNVEV (reference sequence). In nucleotides, the CDR3 is TGTGCCAGCTCTCCGGGACAGCACCAAGAGACCCAGTACTTC. This gives the protein CASSPGQHQETQYF.

The chain couples TRBV5-1 to TRBJ2-7, with no clear D. Trimming stripped 0 bases from V and 7 bases from J, with 17 bases between. The germline V gene has CDR1 SGHRS and CDR2 YFSETQ. This CDR3 has 15 amino acids. The CDR3 DNA is TGCGCCAGCAGCTTGGAACGCTACCGTGCCGTTGAGCAGTACTTC. Amino acid sequence: CASSLERYRAVEQYF.

The rearrangement joins TRBV7-9 to TRBJ2-1; 7 bases agree with TRBD2. J was trimmed by 10 bases and V by 5 bases; bases with no gene match: 11. Per germline, CDR1 SEHNR and CDR2 FQNEAQ (reference sequence). The CDR3 consists of 14 residues. CDR3 in amino acids: CASSPRRGEKEQFF. DNA for the CDR3: TGTGCCAGCAGCCCCCGTCGGGGGGAGAAAGAGCAGTTCTTC.

Only a few counts were recorded for this clone. This chain uses TRBV5-5 with TRBJ2-7; D is ambiguous. With 5 bases removed from V and 0 bases from J, the gap between germline ends came to 9 bases. This CDR3 is built from 13 residues. Germline CDR1 reads SGHKS; CDR2 reads YYEKEE (reference sequence). CDR3 in DNA: TGTGCCAGCAGGTGGGCCTACTCCTACGAGCAGTACTTC. Amino acids: CASRWAYSYEQYF. The variable domain in full, completed from reference TRBV5-5 and TRBJ2-7, reads DAGVTQSPTHLIKTRGQQVTLRCSPISGHKSVSWYQQVLGQGPQFIFQYYEKEERGRGNFPDRFSARQFPNYSSELNVNALLLGDSALYLCASRWAYSYEQYFGPGTRLTVT.

J is TRBJ2-1 and V is TRBV6-5; D call uncertain. The CDR3 has 16 residues. V was pared by 0 bases and J by 0 bases, with 9 bases between. Germline CDR1 is MNHEY and CDR2 is SVGAGI. DNA for the CDR3: TGTGCCAGCAGTTACTCGAGCCAGGTCTCCTACAATGAGCAGTTCTTC. This encodes CASSYSSQVSYNEQFF.

The chain joins TRBV5-8 to TRBJ2-3; 12 bases agree with TRBD2. The CDR3 is made up of 16 amino acids. CDR1 and CDR2 from the germline V gene are SGHTS and YDEGEE. J gave up 4 bases and V 0 bases, and 3 bases lay outside the gene matches. The CDR3 here is CASSLGLAGGPDTQYF. In nucleotides, the CDR3 is TGTGCCAGCAGCTTGGGGCTAGCGGGGGGGCCAGATACGCAGTATTTT.

The chain recombines TRBV28 with TRBJ1-1; D gene ambiguous. V lost 6 bases to trimming and J lost 2 bases, with 13 bases between them. Germline V gives CDR1 MDHEN, CDR2 SYDVKM. This CDR3 has 14 residues. CDR3 loop: CASSPPRHNTEAFF. CDR3 sequence (DNA): TGTGCCAGCAGCCCCCCCAGACACAACACTGAAGCTTTCTTT.

V is TRBV7-9 and J is TRBJ2-5; D is possibly TRBD1 (5 bases). CDR1 is SEHNR, CDR2 FQNEAQ, per germline (reference sequence). This CDR3 is 15 amino acids long. V gave up 1 base and J gave up 0 bases, with 9 bases separating them. Written as DNA, the CDR3 is TGTGCCAGCAGCTTAGAAGGGGTCTACCAAGAGACCCAGTACTTC. This gives the protein CASSLEGVYQETQYF.

In its sample, this clone was seen a few times. The chain is built from TRBV10-1 and TRBJ1-1; 7 nucleotides line up with TRBD1. The germline V gene encodes CDR1 WNHNN and CDR2 SYGVQD (reference sequence). CDR3 size: 13 residues. V shed 4 bases, J shed 4 bases, and the junction held 3 bases outside the gene matches. This CDR3 reads CASSGQGSTEAFF. Written as DNA, the CDR3 is TGCGCCAGCAGTGGACAGGGTAGCACTGAAGCTTTCTTT.

V is TRBV7-3 and J is TRBJ1-1; the D gene is possibly TRBD1 (6 bases). Germline V CDR1 and CDR2: SGHTA, FQGTGA. CDR3 length equals 14 residues. V was cut by 3 bases and J by 1 base, with 9 bases left in between. CDR3 residues: CASSLRTANTEAFF. CDR3 coding DNA: TGTGCCAGCAGCTTGCGGACAGCGAACACTGAAGCTTTCTTT.

The rearrangement uses TRBV5-1 and TRBJ1-3, with D uncertain. V lost 1 base and J lost 8, with 13 bases in between. The germline V gene encodes CDR1 SGHRS and CDR2 YFSETQ. The CDR3 is 14 amino acids. CDR3 coding DNA: TGCGCCAGCAGCTTGTATCTGGGTGCGGACACCATATATTTT. Encoded protein: CASSLYLGADTIYF.

V usage is TRBV2 and J usage is TRBJ2-7; D possibly corresponds to TRBD1 (6 bases). The V and J ends lost 4 bases and 6 bases respectively, with 13 bases between them. Germline-derived CDR1 and CDR2 are SNHLY and FYNNEI. CDR3 length: 13 amino acids. The CDR3: CASSVGGGGEQYF. In DNA form, the CDR3 reads TGTGCCAGCAGTGTAGGGGGTGGTGGCGAGCAGTACTTC. Complete variable domain (other parts from reference TRBV2 and TRBJ2-7): EPEVTQTPSHQVTQMGQEVILRCVPISNHLYFYWYRQILGQKVEFLVSFYNNEISEKSEIFDDQFSVERPDGSNFTLKIRSTKLEDSAMYFCASSVGGGGEQYFGPGTRLTVT.